This TCR beta chain was recovered during a study of T cells in Graves' hyperthyroidism and ophthalmopathy. Many counts were recorded for this clonotype. The TCR beta CDR3 regions underwent amplification using RNA transcripts as the source. The TCR CDR3 first-round RT-PCR relied on the HTBI primer set. TCRdb independently ran MiXCR on the multiplex PCR reads; one entry per CDR3 protein. The sample carries about 600,000 distinct CDR3 sequences, approximately 15% recorded once. The cohort's ophthalmopathy patients, a group with duration under 3 months, had a Clinical Activity Score of at least 3 and a NOSPECS grade of at least 4. V lost 2 bases to trimming and J lost 5 bases, with 19 bases between them. In germline, CDR1 is PRHDT, CDR2 FYEKMQ (reference sequence). The CDR3 covers 17 residues.

This rearrangement joins TRBV13 to TRBJ2-4; D possibly corresponds to TRBD1 (6 bases). This TCR came from a woman in her 40s with Graves' ophthalmopathy. Sequencing was done on a sample of blood. This CDR3 is CASSLRTAVFGENIQYF. DNA of the CDR3: TGTGCCAGCAGCTTAAGGACAGCTGTTTTTGGGGAAAACATTCAGTACTTC.